A single TCR beta chain is shown here with its context. The antigen remains undetermined. This sample is part of a study of T cells in Graves' hyperthyroidism and ophthalmopathy. Whole-study findings and limits: Blood also showed most of the thyroid clonotypes that were expanded above 0.001.

It was RNA transcripts that yielded the amplified TCR beta CDR3 regions. The HTBI primer set drove a first-round RT-PCR of the TCR CDR3. TCRdb reprocessed the multiplex PCR reads via MiXCR and lists one record per CDR3 protein. The data show hundreds of thousands of distinct CDR3 sequences, approximately 15% seen once. Trimming cost V 1 base and J 2 bases, with 12 bases left between them. The CDR3 extends over 14 amino acids. Germline assignment: CDR1 SQVTM and CDR2 ANQGSEA. This receptor was identified in a woman between 40 and 50 years old with Graves' ophthalmopathy. The chain uses TRBV29-1 and TRBJ2-7; tentatively, D is TRBD1 (6 bases). Sequenced sample: blood. CDR3 nucleotides: TGCAGCGTTGAAGGAACGGACAGAACCTACGAGCAGTACTTC. This sequence encodes CSVEGTDRTYEQYF.